The clone carrying this T cell receptor beta chain was recorded once. Its antigen is as yet unknown. This record comes from a study of T cell responses to AZD1222 COVID-19 vaccine. About the research overall: Pooled samples include second doses given at about 4 or 12 weeks. Overall study findings and caveats: The breadth and depth of Spike-specific TCRs increased once two AZD1222 doses had been given. Most donors were white British, females outnumbered males, and clonal diversity was possibly underestimated.

Here immunoSEQ multiplex PCR was the method, and the copy in TCRdb shows in-frame clones only, minus some. The sample shows 95,000 or so clones, less than 90% of them seen only once. The TCR originated in an adult in good health. Sequencing used peripheral blood, obtained on day 0 of AZD1222 vaccination.

The CDR3 DNA follows: TGTGCCAGCAGCCATAGTCCGGGAGGGAGCACTGAAGCTTTCTTT. As protein: CASSHSPGGSTEAFF. The rearrangement links TRBV3-1 (or the pseudogene TRBV3-2) to TRBJ1-1; D is ambiguous. From germline, CDR1 is LGHDT and CDR2 YNNKEL (reference sequence). The CDR3 extends over 15 amino acids. The germline V and J ends were trimmed by 3 bases and 4 bases, with 15 bases remaining between them.